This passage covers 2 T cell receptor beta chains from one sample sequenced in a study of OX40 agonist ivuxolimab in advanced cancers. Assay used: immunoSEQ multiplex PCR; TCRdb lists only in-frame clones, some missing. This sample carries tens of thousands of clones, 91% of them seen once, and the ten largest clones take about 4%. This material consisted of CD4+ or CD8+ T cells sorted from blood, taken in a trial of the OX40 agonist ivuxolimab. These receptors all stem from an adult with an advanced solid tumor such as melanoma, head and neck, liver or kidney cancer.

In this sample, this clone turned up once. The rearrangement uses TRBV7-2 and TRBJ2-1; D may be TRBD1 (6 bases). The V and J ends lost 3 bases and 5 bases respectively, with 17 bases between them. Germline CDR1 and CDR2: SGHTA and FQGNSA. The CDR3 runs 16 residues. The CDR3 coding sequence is TGTGCCAGCAGCTTGATCCAGGGGTATTTGGACAATGAGCAGTTCTTC. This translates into CASSLIQGYLDNEQFF.

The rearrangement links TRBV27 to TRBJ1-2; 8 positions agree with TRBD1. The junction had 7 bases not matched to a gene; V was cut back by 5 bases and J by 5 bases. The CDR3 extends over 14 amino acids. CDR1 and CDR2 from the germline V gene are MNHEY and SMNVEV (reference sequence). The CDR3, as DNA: TGTGCCAGCAGTCAGACAGGGGAGATTTATGGCTACACCTTC. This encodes CASSQTGEIYGYTF.